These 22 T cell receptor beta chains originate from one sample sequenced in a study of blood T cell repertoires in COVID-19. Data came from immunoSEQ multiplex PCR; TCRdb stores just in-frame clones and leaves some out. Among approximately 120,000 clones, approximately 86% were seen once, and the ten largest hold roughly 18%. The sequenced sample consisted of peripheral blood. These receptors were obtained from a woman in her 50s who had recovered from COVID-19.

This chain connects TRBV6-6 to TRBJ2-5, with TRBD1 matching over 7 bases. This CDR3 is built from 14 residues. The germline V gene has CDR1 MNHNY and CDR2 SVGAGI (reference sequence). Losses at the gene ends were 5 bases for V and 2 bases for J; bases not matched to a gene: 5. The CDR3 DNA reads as TGTGCCAGCAGTGGACAGGAAACACAAGAGACCCAGTACTTC. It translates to CASSGQETQETQYF.

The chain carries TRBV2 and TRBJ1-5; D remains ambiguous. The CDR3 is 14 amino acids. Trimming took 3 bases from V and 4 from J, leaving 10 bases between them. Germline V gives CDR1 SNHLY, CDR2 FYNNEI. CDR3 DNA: TGTGCCAGCAGTGACTTTATCGTAAATCAGCCCCAGCATTTT. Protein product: CASSDFIVNQPQHF.

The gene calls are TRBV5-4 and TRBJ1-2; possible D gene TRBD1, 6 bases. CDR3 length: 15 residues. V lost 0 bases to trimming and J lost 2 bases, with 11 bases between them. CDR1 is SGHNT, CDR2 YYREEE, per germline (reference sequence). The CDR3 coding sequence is TGTGCCAGCAGCTTGGGAAAGGGGGGGAACTATGGCTACACCTTC. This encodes CASSLGKGGNYGYTF.

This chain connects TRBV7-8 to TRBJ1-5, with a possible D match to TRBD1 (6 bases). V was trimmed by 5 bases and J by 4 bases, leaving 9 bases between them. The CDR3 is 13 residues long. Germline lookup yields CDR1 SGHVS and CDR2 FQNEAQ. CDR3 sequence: CASSADRNQPQHF. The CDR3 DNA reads TGTGCCAGCAGCGCGGACAGAAATCAGCCCCAGCATTTT.

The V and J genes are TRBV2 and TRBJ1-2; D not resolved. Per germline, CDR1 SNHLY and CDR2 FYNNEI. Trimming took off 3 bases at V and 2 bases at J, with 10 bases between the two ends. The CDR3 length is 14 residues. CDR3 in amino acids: CASSDRYLNYGYTF. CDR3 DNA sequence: TGTGCCAGCAGTGACAGGTACCTGAACTATGGCTACACCTTC.

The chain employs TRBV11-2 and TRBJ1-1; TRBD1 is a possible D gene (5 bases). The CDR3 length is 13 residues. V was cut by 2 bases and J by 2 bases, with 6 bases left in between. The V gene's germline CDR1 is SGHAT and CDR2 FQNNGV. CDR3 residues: CASSLTGNTEAFF. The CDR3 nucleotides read TGTGCCAGCAGCTTAACAGGCAACACTGAAGCTTTCTTT.

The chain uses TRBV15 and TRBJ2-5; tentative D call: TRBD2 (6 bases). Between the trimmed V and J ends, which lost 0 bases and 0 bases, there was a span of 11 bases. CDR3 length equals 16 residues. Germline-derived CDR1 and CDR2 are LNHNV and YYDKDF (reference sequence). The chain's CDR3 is CATSRDDWGDQETQYF. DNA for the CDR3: TGTGCCACCAGCAGAGATGATTGGGGGGACCAAGAGACCCAGTACTTC.

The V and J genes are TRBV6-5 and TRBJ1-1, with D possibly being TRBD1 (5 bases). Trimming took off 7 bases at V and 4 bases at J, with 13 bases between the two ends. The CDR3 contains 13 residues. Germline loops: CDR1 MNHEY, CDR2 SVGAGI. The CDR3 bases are TGTGCCAGCAAGGGGAGGGGCGGCACTGAAGCTTTCTTT. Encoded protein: CASKGRGGTEAFF.

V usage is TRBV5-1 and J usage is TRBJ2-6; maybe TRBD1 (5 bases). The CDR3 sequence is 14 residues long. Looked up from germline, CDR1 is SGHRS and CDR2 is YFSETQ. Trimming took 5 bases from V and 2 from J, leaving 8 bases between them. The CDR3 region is CASRKTAGANVLTF. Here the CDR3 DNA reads TGCGCCAGCAGAAAGACAGCTGGGGCCAACGTCCTGACTTTC.

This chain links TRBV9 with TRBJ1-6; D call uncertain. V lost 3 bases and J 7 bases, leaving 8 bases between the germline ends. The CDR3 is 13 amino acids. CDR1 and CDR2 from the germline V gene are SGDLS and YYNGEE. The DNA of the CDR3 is TGTGCCAGCAGCGCCACGGGGAATTCACCCCTCCACTTT. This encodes CASSATGNSPLHF.

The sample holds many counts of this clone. CDR3 bases: TGTGCCAGCAGCGCACAGCCGAACACTGAAGCTTTCTTT. It yields the protein CASSAQPNTEAFF. This chain uses TRBV7-3 with TRBJ1-1; no clear D gene. This CDR3 has 13 amino acids. CDR1 and CDR2 from the germline V gene are SGHTA and FQGTGA. The ends were cut back, 5 bases at V and 1 base at J, with 8 bases in the middle.

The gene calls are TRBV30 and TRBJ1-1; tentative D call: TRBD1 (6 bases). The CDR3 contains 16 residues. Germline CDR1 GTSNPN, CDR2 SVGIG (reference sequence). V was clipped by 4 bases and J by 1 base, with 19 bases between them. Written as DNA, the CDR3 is TGTGCCTGGACCCAAAGCTGGGGGCGGACGAACACTGAAGCTTTCTTT. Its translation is CAWTQSWGRTNTEAFF.

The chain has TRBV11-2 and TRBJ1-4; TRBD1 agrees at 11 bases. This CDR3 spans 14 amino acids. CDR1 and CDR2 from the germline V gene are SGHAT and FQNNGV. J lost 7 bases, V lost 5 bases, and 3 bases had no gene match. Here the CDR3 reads CASSVGQGAEKLFF. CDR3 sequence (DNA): TGTGCCAGCAGCGTAGGACAGGGGGCTGAAAAACTGTTTTTT.

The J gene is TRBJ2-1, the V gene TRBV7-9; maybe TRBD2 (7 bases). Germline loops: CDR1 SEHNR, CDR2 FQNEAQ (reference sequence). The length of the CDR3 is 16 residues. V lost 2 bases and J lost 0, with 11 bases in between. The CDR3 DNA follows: TGTGCCAGCAGCTTACGGGGGGCAAGCTCCTACAATGAGCAGTTCTTC. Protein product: CASSLRGASSYNEQFF.

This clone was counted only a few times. In nucleotides, the CDR3 is TGCAGCGTACGGCAGGAGGGCTCGCAAGCTTTCTTT. Protein sequence: CSVRQEGSQAFF. The genes are TRBV29-1 and TRBJ1-1; D remains unclear. The germline gives CDR1 SQVTM, CDR2 ANQGSEA. V was trimmed by 6 bases and J by 9 bases, leaving 17 bases between them. This CDR3 is 12 amino acids long.

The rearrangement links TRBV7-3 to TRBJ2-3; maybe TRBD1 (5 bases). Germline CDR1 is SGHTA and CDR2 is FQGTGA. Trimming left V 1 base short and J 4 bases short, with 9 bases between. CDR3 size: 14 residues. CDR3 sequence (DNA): TGTGCCAGCAGCTTAAACTTACAGGCAGATACGCAGTATTTT. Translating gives CASSLNLQADTQYF.

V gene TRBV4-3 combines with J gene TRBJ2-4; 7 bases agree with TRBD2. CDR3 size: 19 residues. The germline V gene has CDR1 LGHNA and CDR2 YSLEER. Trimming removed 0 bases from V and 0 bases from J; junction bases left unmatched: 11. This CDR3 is CASSQDPVASGQAKNIQYF. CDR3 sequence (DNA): TGCGCCAGCAGCCAAGATCCGGTGGCTAGCGGTCAAGCCAAAAACATTCAGTACTTC.

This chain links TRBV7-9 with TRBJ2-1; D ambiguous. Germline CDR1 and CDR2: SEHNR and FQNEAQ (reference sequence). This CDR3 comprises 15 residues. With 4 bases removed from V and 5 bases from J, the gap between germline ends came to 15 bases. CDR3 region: CASSYPRASHNEQFF. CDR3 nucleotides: TGTGCCAGCAGCTACCCCAGAGCGAGCCACAATGAGCAGTTCTTC.

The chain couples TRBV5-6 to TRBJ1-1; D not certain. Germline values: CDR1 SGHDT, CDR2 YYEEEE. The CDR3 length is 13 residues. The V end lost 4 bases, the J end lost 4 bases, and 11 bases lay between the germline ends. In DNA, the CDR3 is TGTGCCAGCAGCCTAAACTCGGGCACTGAAGCTTTCTTT. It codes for CASSLNSGTEAFF.

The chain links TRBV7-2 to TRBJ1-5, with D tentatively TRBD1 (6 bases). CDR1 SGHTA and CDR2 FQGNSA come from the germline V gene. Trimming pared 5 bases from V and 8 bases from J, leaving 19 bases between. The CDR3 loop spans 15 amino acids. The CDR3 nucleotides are TGTGCCAGCAGCGCAAACAGGGCCCTTGGGGAGCCCCAGCATTTT. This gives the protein CASSANRALGEPQHF.

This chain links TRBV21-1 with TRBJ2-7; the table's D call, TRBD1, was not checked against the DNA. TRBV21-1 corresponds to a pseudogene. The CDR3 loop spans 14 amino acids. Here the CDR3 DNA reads TGTGCCAGCAGCAGCAGGCTACCACCCTACGAGCAGTACTTC. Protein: CASSSRLPPYEQYF.

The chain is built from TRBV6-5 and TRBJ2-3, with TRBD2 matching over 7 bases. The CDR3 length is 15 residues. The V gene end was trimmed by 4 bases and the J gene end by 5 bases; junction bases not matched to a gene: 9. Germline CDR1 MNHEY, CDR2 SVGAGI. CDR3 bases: TGTGCCAGCAGTTTGGCGGGGGTCAGAGGAGATACGCAGTATTTT. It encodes CASSLAGVRGDTQYF.